This T cell receptor (beta chain) derives from a study of PD-1 blockade in mismatch repair-deficient tumors. Study-wide results and limits: Tumor-resident clones, often undetectable pretreatment in blood, expanded then contracted after pembrolizumab.

This CDR3 has 16 residues. Per germline, CDR1 MNHEY and CDR2 SVGAGI. J gave up 4 bases and V 4 bases, and 8 bases lay outside the gene matches. The method was immunoSEQ multiplex PCR; TCRdb's version includes in-frame clones alone and lacks a portion of them. Among 15,000 or so clones listed, over 70% were seen once. Comment on this clone: Antigen specificity is unknown.

The input for sequencing was PBMCs, taken 22 to 25 weeks after starting pembrolizumab. The chain couples TRBV6-5 to TRBJ2-2, with TRBD2 matching over 8 bases. The sequence was collected from an adult with mismatch repair-deficient cancer. The chain's CDR3 is CASSSRGTRVTGELFF. CDR3 DNA: TGTGCCAGCAGTTCCCGAGGGACTAGAGTCACCGGGGAGCTGTTTTTT.